The sequence of this T cell receptor beta chain was determined in a study of blood T cell repertoires in COVID-19. At the level of the study: Acute and convalescent COVID-19 specimens originated in the United States, Italy and Spain.

As processed by the authors: By means of reference gene primer amplification, nucleated cell counts were estimated. Clones were sequenced by immunoSEQ multiplex PCR, and TCRdb holds only the in-frame ones, with some missing. Clonal size and the V and J genes are those of that table, whereas D and trimming came from the DNA. The sample records around 100,000 clones, around 92% being singletons. Germline lookup yields CDR1 MNHNY and CDR2 SVGAGI (reference sequence). The CDR3 sequence is 17 residues long. V trimming: 5 bases; J trimming: 3 bases; junction bases outside the gene matches: 13. This rearrangement joins TRBV6-6 to TRBJ2-5, with 9 bases lining up with TRBD1. Source material: peripheral blood. The source is a man aged 18 to 35 with acute or convalescent COVID-19. In DNA form, the CDR3 reads TGTGCCAGCAGTCCTGGACAGGGGTCTTTGCCGGAAGAGACCCAGTACTTC. It translates to CASSPGQGSLPEETQYF.